A selection of T cell receptor beta chains follows, all from one sample in a study of T cell responses to AZD1222 COVID-19 vaccine. Sequencing was performed with immunoSEQ multiplex PCR; in TCRdb, only in-frame clones are kept and a portion is missing. The data contain more than 85,000 clones, roughly nine tenths of them singletons. The material sequenced was peripheral blood, taken on day 0 of AZD1222 vaccination. These receptors all stem from an adult in good health. Each CDR3 is given without its conserved first and last residue. Fields, in order: V gene, J gene, CDR3 protein.

V gene: TRBV9
J gene: TRBJ2-3
CDR3 protein: ASSPRDYRDTQY

V gene: TRBV21-1
J gene: TRBJ1-1
CDR3 protein: ASSKETSRPGGRKNTEAF

V gene: TRBV27
J gene: TRBJ1-1
CDR3 protein: ASSFEGDTEAF

V gene: TRBV7-3
J gene: TRBJ1-1
CDR3 protein: ASSLEGRTEAF

V gene: TRBV18
J gene: TRBJ2-7
CDR3 protein: ASSPPQGEQY

V gene: TRBV6-2/TRBV6-3
J gene: TRBJ1-6
CDR3 protein: ASSFSGAVTLH

V gene: TRBV27
J gene: TRBJ2-7
CDR3 protein: ASSLYPGLAGVVTYEQY

V gene: TRBV5-1
J gene: TRBJ2-7
CDR3 protein: ASSLGGLGPYEQY

V gene: TRBV7-9
J gene: TRBJ2-4
CDR3 protein: ASSLGFAVGTGKNIQY

V gene: TRBV28
J gene: TRBJ2-5
CDR3 protein: ASSPYRGRGQETQY